The present TCR beta chain was sequenced within a study of T cell responses to AZD1222 COVID-19 vaccine. Notes on the study in general: Baseline seropositivity occurred in only six AZD1222 recipients. Donors were chiefly white British, with a greater number of females, and clonal diversity was perhaps underestimated. Two AZD1222 doses significantly raised spike-specific TCR breadth and depth over controls.

With 0 bases removed from V and 9 bases from J, the gap between germline ends came to 9 bases. CDR1 is SGHNT and CDR2 is YENEEA in the germline V gene. The CDR3 has 13 amino acids. Clones were sequenced by immunoSEQ multiplex PCR, and TCRdb holds only the in-frame ones, with some missing. The repertoire has roughly 180,000 clones, just over 90% of them found once; the top ten carry 1.3%. This clone was seen only once. Its antigen is still unknown. This clonotype was sampled from an adult who received the AZD1222 COVID-19 vaccine. The V and J genes are TRBV11-3 and TRBJ2-1; D gene unclear. The source material was peripheral blood, sampled 28 days after the second AZD1222 dose. CDR3 protein: CASSLDQNSEQFF. The CDR3 DNA reads TGTGCCAGCAGCTTAGACCAGAATAGTGAGCAGTTCTTC.